Listed here are 14 T cell receptor beta chains from one sample, sequenced in a study of cytomegalovirus exposure and HLA in healthy donors. PCR was performed using 60 Vbeta and 13 Jbeta primers. The protocol was immunoSEQ multiplex PCR, while the TCRdb copy is restricted to in-frame clones and leaves out a portion. Here the sample spans roughly 99,000 clones, roughly 82% being singletons. Input material: PBMCs. The receptors were sampled from a man aged 25-45 years in good health and CMV-seropositive.

There are a few counts of this clone. An end of the junction does not agree with germline; a read error may underlie this. V is TRBV19 and J is TRBJ2-6; 7 positions agree with TRBD2. Germline CDR1 reads LNHDA; CDR2 reads SQIVND (reference sequence). The CDR3 has 14 amino acids. CDR3 residues: CASNSLGGANGLTF. In DNA form, the CDR3 reads TGTGCCAGTAACAGTCTGGGAGGGGCCAACGGCCTGACTTTC.

The chain recombines TRBV10-3 with TRBJ1-2, with a tentative D call TRBD1 (6 bases). V gave up 6 bases and J gave up 4 bases, with 15 bases separating them. Germline V gene sequence: CDR1 ENHRY, CDR2 SYGVKD. This CDR3 is built from 14 residues. The CDR3 bases are TGTGCCATCAGCCCCCTTCAGGGGATCTATGGCTACACCTTC. Translation gives CAISPLQGIYGYTF.

The V and J genes are TRBV2 and TRBJ1-1, with 9 bases aligning to TRBD1. With 5 bases clipped from V and 7 bases from J, the junction kept 11 bases outside the gene matches. Looked up from germline, CDR1 is SNHLY and CDR2 is FYNNEI. The CDR3 sequence is 15 residues long. CDR3 amino acids: CASSFLQGAGDEAFF. The CDR3, as DNA: TGTGCCAGCAGTTTCTTACAGGGGGCCGGTGATGAAGCTTTCTTT.

As regards this clone: A junction end diverges from the germline sequence, so it may reflect a read error. The genes are TRBV7-9 and TRBJ2-5; TRBD2 might be the D (6 bases). The CDR3 length is 16 residues. CDR1 is SEHNR, CDR2 FQNEAQ, per germline (reference sequence). The DNA for the CDR3 is TGTTCCAGCAGCAGCAAGGGAGGACTACATCAAGAGACCCAGTACTTC. Its protein is CSSSSKGGLHQETQYF. Variable domain in full (rest from reference TRBV7-9 and TRBJ2-5): DTGVSQNPRHKITKRGQNVTFRCDPISEHNRLYWYRQTLGQGPEFLTYFQNEAQLEKSRLLSDRFSAERPKGSFSTLEIQRTEQGDSAMYLCSSSSKGGLHQETQYFGPGTRLLVL.

The J gene is TRBJ1-4, the V gene TRBV5-1; D unresolved. The V gene's germline CDR1 is SGHRS and CDR2 YFSETQ. Deletions cut 2 bases from V and 5 bases from J, with 10 bases between. CDR3 length: 14 residues. The CDR3 DNA is TGCGCCAGCAGCTTCAGCACGAGGAATGAAAAACTGTTTTTT. The encoded protein is CASSFSTRNEKLFF. Based on the CDR3 plus reference TRBV5-1 and TRBJ1-4, the full variable domain is KAGVTQTPRYLIKTRGQQVTLSCSPISGHRSVSWYQQTPGQGLQFLFEYFSETQRNKGNFPGRFSGRQFSNSRSEMNVSTLELGDSALYLCASSFSTRNEKLFFGSGTQLSVL.

CDR3 residues: CASSTGQGDTQYF. The CDR3 DNA is TGCGCCAGCAGTACCGGACAGGGGGATACGCAGTATTTT. The rearrangement links TRBV10-1 to TRBJ2-3; the match to TRBD1 covers 9 bases. CDR3 length: 13 residues. Trimming removed 5 bases from V and 6 bases from J; junction bases left unmatched: 3. Germline lookup yields CDR1 WNHNN and CDR2 SYGVQD (reference sequence).

In its sample, this clone was seen a few times. The chain combines TRBV5-6 with TRBJ1-6, with a possible D match to TRBD1 (6 bases). Between the trimmed V and J ends, which lost 5 bases and 9 bases, there was a span of 21 bases. The CDR3 consists of 16 residues. Germline-derived CDR1 and CDR2 are SGHDT and YYEEEE. The CDR3 nucleotides read TGTGCCAGCAGGGGGCTTCAAAGGGGGACCTTTTCACCCCTCCACTTT. It specifies CASRGLQRGTFSPLHF.

The chain carries TRBV7-2 and TRBJ1-2, with D possibly matching TRBD1 (6 bases). CDR3 size: 14 residues. V was cut by 1 base and J by 2 bases, with 8 bases left in between. Germline loops: CDR1 SGHTA, CDR2 FQGNSA. DNA for the CDR3: TGTGCCAGCAGCTTAGGGACAGCAAACTATGGCTACACCTTC. Translation gives CASSLGTANYGYTF.

The gene calls are TRBV5-1 and TRBJ1-1, with 8 bases identical to TRBD1. The junction had 8 bases not matched to a gene; V was cut back by 3 bases and J by 4 bases. The CDR3 sequence is 15 residues long. Looked up from germline, CDR1 is SGHRS and CDR2 is YFSETQ. Here the CDR3 reads CASSSLGQGGTEAFF. DNA for the CDR3: TGCGCCAGCAGCTCCCTTGGACAGGGAGGCACTGAAGCTTTCTTT. Drawing the rest from reference TRBV5-1 and TRBJ1-1, the complete variable domain is KAGVTQTPRYLIKTRGQQVTLSCSPISGHRSVSWYQQTPGQGLQFLFEYFSETQRNKGNFPGRFSGRQFSNSRSEMNVSTLELGDSALYLCASSSLGQGGTEAFFGQGTRLTVV.

V and J are TRBV5-1 and TRBJ2-3, with 8 bases lining up with TRBD1. With 5 bases clipped from V and 5 bases from J, the junction kept 13 bases outside the gene matches. Germline CDR1 reads SGHRS; CDR2 reads YFSETQ. The CDR3 runs to 16 residues. The CDR3: CASSTVGYTGGDTQYF. CDR3 nucleotides: TGCGCCAGCAGTACTGTAGGCTACACAGGGGGAGATACGCAGTATTTT.

This clone was recorded many times. The gene calls are TRBV4-1 and TRBJ2-7; 8 nucleotides agree with TRBD2. From germline, CDR1 is MGHRA and CDR2 YSYEKL. This CDR3 has 15 amino acids. Trimming took 1 base from V and 5 from J; bases not matched to a gene: 7. CDR3 residues: CASSQASRGANEQYF. CDR3 in DNA: TGCGCCAGCAGCCAAGCTTCGCGGGGGGCGAACGAGCAGTACTTC.

The chain employs TRBV11-2 and TRBJ2-3, with D perhaps TRBD2 (6 bases). CDR1 and CDR2 from the germline V gene are SGHAT and FQNNGV. V was clipped by 2 bases and J by 1 base, with 10 bases between them. The CDR3 contains 15 residues. The CDR3 coding sequence is TGTGCCAGCAGCTTATGGTCTAGCGGCACAGATACGCAGTATTTT. It translates to CASSLWSSGTDTQYF. Supplemented by reference TRBV11-2 and TRBJ2-3, the full variable domain reads EAGVAQSPRYKIIEKRQSVAFWCNPISGHATLYWYQQILGQGPKLLIQFQNNGVVDDSQLPKDRFSAERLKGVDSTLKIQPAKLEDSAVYLCASSLWSSGTDTQYFGPGTRLTVL.

This chain joins TRBV6-6 and TRBJ1-5; 7 nucleotides line up with TRBD1. CDR1 is MNHNY, CDR2 SVGAGI, per germline (reference sequence). The CDR3 spans 13 residues. After removal of 3 bases from V and 7 bases from J, the junction contained 3 bases not matched to a gene. The CDR3 DNA follows: TGTGCCAGCAGTTATGGCAGGGGGCAGCCCCAGCATTTT. Translated: CASSYGRGQPQHF.

The CDR3 loop reads CASSSLSTGGGGYTF. DNA of the CDR3: TGCGCCAGCAGCTCGTTGTCAACAGGGGGAGGTGGCTACACCTTC. The rearrangement joins TRBV5-1 to TRBJ1-2, with 8 bases identical to TRBD1. Trimming at V came to 3 bases and at J to 7 bases, leaving 11 bases not matched to a gene. The CDR3 length is 15 residues. CDR1 is SGHRS, CDR2 YFSETQ, per germline.